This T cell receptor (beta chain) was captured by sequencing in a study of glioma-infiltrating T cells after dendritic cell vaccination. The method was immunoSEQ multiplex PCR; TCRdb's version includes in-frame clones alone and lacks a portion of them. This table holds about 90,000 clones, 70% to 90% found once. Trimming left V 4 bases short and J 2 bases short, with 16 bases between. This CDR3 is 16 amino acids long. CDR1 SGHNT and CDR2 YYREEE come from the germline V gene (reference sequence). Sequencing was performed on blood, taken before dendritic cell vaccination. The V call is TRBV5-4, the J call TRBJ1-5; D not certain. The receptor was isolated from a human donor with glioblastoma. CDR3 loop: CASSLGPPQGNQPQHF. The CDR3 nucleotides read TGTGCCAGCAGCCTTGGCCCCCCGCAGGGCAATCAGCCCCAGCATTTT.